These 15 T cell receptor beta chains originate from one sample sequenced in a study of early T cells in non-severe SARS-CoV-2 infection. TCRdb analysed the 5' RACE reads with MiXCR anew, one entry per CDR3 protein. The repertoire holds about 98,000 distinct CDR3 sequences, with roughly 11% as singletons. The sequenced sample consisted of whole blood. The receptors were sampled from an adult who was a healthcare worker with PCR-confirmed SARS-CoV-2 infection or an uninfected control (not recorded which).

The sample holds a few counts of this clonotype. V and J are TRBV11-1 and TRBJ2-5; tentatively, D is TRBD1 (6 bases). This CDR3 spans 16 amino acids. The germline V gene has CDR1 SGHAT and CDR2 FQDESV (reference sequence). Between the trimmed V and J ends, which lost 3 bases and 4 bases, there was a span of 18 bases. The CDR3 nucleotides are TGTGCCAGCAGCTTCGAAGGACAGATCAGAGGAGAGACCCAGTACTTC. It translates to CASSFEGQIRGETQYF. The entire variable domain, with the rest obtained from reference TRBV11-1 and TRBJ2-5, is as follows: EAEVAQSPRYKITEKSQAVAFWCDPISGHATLYWYRQILGQGPELLVQFQDESVVDDSQLPKDRFSAERLKGVDSTLKIQPAELGDSAMYLCASSFEGQIRGETQYFGPGTRLLVL.

The genes are TRBV29-1 and TRBJ1-1; no reliable D call. V was shortened by 4 bases and J by 0 bases, with 6 bases between the two germline ends. The CDR3 sequence is 12 residues long. Germline loops: CDR1 SQVTM, CDR2 ANQGSEA. The CDR3 DNA sequence: TGCAGCGTTGTCCCCTTGAACACTGAAGCTTTCTTT. It encodes CSVVPLNTEAFF.

This clonotype was found many times. The V gene is TRBV7-9, the J gene TRBJ2-1; 7 bases map to TRBD2. Germline-derived CDR1 and CDR2 are SEHNR and FQNEAQ (reference sequence). J gave up 3 bases and V 4 bases, and 0 bases lay outside the gene matches. The CDR3 sequence is 13 residues long. CDR3 sequence reads: CASSSGGYNEQFF. CDR3 in DNA: TGTGCCAGCAGCTCGGGGGGCTACAATGAGCAGTTCTTC.

This clonotype was seen many times. The V gene is TRBV12-3 or TRBV12-4, the J gene TRBJ2-7; 9 nucleotides align to TRBD1. Losses at the gene ends were 5 bases for V and 5 bases for J; bases not matched to a gene: 10. The CDR3 sequence is 15 residues long. The CDR3 is CASSTDRDRDHEQYF. DNA of the CDR3: TGTGCCAGCAGTACGGACAGGGACAGGGACCACGAGCAGTACTTC.

This clonotype was seen at least ten times. The chain is built from TRBV18 and TRBJ2-3; D unclear. The CDR3 contains 15 residues. Looked up from germline, CDR1 is KGHSH and CDR2 is LQKENI. Between the trimmed V and J ends, which lost 4 bases and 1 base, there was a span of 12 bases. The CDR3 is CASSRPTLRTDTQYF. As DNA, the CDR3 is TGTGCCAGCTCACGACCTACACTCCGCACAGATACGCAGTATTTT. The full variable domain, its missing parts supplied by reference TRBV18 and TRBJ2-3, is NAGVMQNPRHLVRRRGQEARLRCSPMKGHSHVYWYRQLPEEGLKFMVYLQKENIIDESGMPKERFSAEFPKEGPSILRIQQVVRGDSAAYFCASSRPTLRTDTQYFGPGTRLTVL.

This clonotype was picked up a small number of times. V and J are TRBV11-2 and TRBJ2-3; D is unresolved. The V gene's germline CDR1 is SGHAT and CDR2 FQNNGV. This CDR3 is 14 amino acids long. The ends were cut back, 4 bases at V and 0 bases at J, with 8 bases in the middle. CDR3 in amino acids: CASSSVTSTDTQYF. CDR3 DNA sequence: TGTGCCAGCAGCTCAGTGACCAGCACAGATACGCAGTATTTT.

This clonotype was seen a handful of times. This chain connects TRBV28 to TRBJ1-5, with 9 bases that match TRBD1. V lost 3 bases, J lost 0 bases, and 12 bases stayed unmatched. Germline V gene lookup returns CDR1 MDHEN and CDR2 SYDVKM. This CDR3 contains 19 residues. CDR3 in amino acids: CASSFPTGTGTYSNQPQHF. CDR3 DNA sequence: TGTGCCAGCAGTTTCCCCACCGGGACAGGGACCTATAGCAATCAGCCCCAGCATTTT.

In this sample, this clonotype turned up many times. For the CDR3, the DNA is TGCGCCAGCAGCGTTGACAGGGTGGATTCACCCCTCCACTTT. Its translation is CASSVDRVDSPLHF. The chain carries TRBV5-1 and TRBJ1-6, with 7 nucleotides matching TRBD1. CDR1 is SGHRS and CDR2 is YFSETQ in the germline V gene. CDR3 length: 14 residues. V lost 4 bases to trimming and J lost 8 bases; unmatched junction nucleotides: 6.

The chain has TRBV2 and TRBJ1-2, with D possibly matching TRBD1 (6 bases). The CDR3 is made up of 14 amino acids. Trimming stripped 0 bases from V and 8 bases from J, with 13 bases between. Germline CDR1 reads SNHLY; CDR2 reads FYNNEI. The CDR3 DNA follows: TGTGCCAGCAGTGAAGCGGGGGCAGGGAAGGGCTACACCTTC. Translated: CASSEAGAGKGYTF.

The table lists this clonotype with many counts. The chain joins TRBV12-3 or TRBV12-4 to TRBJ1-1; 9 nucleotides align to TRBD1. V lost 5 bases, J lost 4 bases, and 8 bases stayed unmatched. The CDR3 is 15 amino acids. CDR3 nucleotide sequence: TGTGCCAGCAGTCAGGTCCCGGGACAGGGCACTGAAGCTTTCTTT. Translation gives CASSQVPGQGTEAFF.

This clonotype was counted between two and nine times. The V call is TRBV7-9, the J call TRBJ1-4; TRBD1 matches 9 bases. This CDR3 is built from 14 residues. Per the germline V gene, CDR1 is SEHNR and CDR2 is FQNEAQ (reference sequence). J lost 7 bases, V lost 4 bases, and 4 bases had no gene match. In DNA, the CDR3 is TGTGCCAGCAGCTCAGGACAGGGGCCTGAAAAACTGTTTTTT. It yields the protein CASSSGQGPEKLFF.

This clonotype was detected ten times or more. The chain recombines TRBV2 with TRBJ2-1, with D maybe TRBD1 (5 bases). V was pared by 3 bases and J by 3 bases, with 9 bases between. The length of the CDR3 is 14 residues. In germline, CDR1 is SNHLY, CDR2 FYNNEI. CDR3 sequence (DNA): TGTGCCAGCAGTGATACAGGAGACTACAATGAGCAGTTCTTC. Its protein product is CASSDTGDYNEQFF.

This clonotype was seen a few times. The genes are TRBV7-9 and TRBJ2-2; unclear D gene. Germline V gene lookup returns CDR1 SEHNR and CDR2 FQNEAQ (reference sequence). V was shortened by 5 bases and J by 9 bases, with 1 base between the two germline ends. The CDR3 is 9 amino acids. The CDR3 loop reads CASSRELFF. CDR3 nucleotides: TGTGCCAGCAGCCGGGAGCTGTTTTTT.

This clonotype occurred a few times. The V call is TRBV29-1, the J call TRBJ2-7; D gene uncertain. Trimming stripped 6 bases from V and 3 bases from J, with 6 bases between. The length of the CDR3 is 10 residues. Per germline, CDR1 SQVTM and CDR2 ANQGSEA. DNA of the CDR3: TGCAGCGTCGCCGACTACGAGCAGTACTTC. Translating gives CSVADYEQYF.

This clonotype was seen many times. V usage is TRBV5-1 and J usage is TRBJ2-5; D is unresolved. V was shortened by 1 base and J by 4 bases, with 8 bases between the two germline ends. CDR3 length equals 13 residues. Germline lookup yields CDR1 SGHRS and CDR2 YFSETQ. As DNA, the CDR3 is TGCGCCAGCAGCTTGCTGAAAGGAGAGACCCAGTACTTC. Its translation: CASSLLKGETQYF.